This passage covers 23 T cell receptor beta chains from one sample sequenced in a study of shared clonotypes between healthy human individuals. Naive CD8 cells comprised CD45RO-negative, CCR7-positively selected cells, excluding terminally differentiated effector memory CD45RA+ cells. Produced via immunoSEQ multiplex PCR; TCRdb's table is partial and in-frame only. The sample consists of over 2 million clones, 85% to 95% of them appearing once. Material for sequencing was naive CD8+ T cells sorted from blood. These receptors originate from a man aged 18 to 29 in good health.

This chain joins TRBV27 and TRBJ1-2, with D perhaps matching TRBD1 (6 bases). The germline V gene has CDR1 MNHEY and CDR2 SMNVEV (reference sequence). V shed 2 bases and J shed 2 bases, with 12 bases lying between them. CDR3 length equals 15 residues. Here the CDR3 reads CASSLSSGANYGYTF. Written as DNA, the CDR3 is TGTGCCAGCAGTTTAAGTTCGGGGGCGAACTATGGCTACACCTTC.

The chain is built from TRBV28 and TRBJ2-2; 9 bases match TRBD1. CDR1 and CDR2 from the germline V gene are MDHEN and SYDVKM. The V segment lost 3 bases and the J segment 5 bases; nucleotides outside the gene matches: 7. The CDR3 totals 16 residues. In DNA, the CDR3 is TGTGCCAGCAGTTTGACCCCGGGACAGGGTACCGGGGAGCTGTTTTTT. Protein: CASSLTPGQGTGELFF.

This chain joins TRBV4-1 and TRBJ2-7, with D tentatively TRBD1 or TRBD2 (5 bases each). The CDR3 loop spans 15 amino acids. The V gene lost 3 bases and the J gene lost 7 bases, with 19 bases spanning the gap. Germline CDR1 and CDR2: MGHRA and YSYEKL. This chain's CDR3 is CASSHRVVGPEEQYF. CDR3 DNA sequence: TGCGCCAGCAGCCACAGGGTCGTGGGACCTGAAGAGCAGTACTTC.

The V call is TRBV6-5, the J call TRBJ2-1; TRBD2 agrees at 10 bases. CDR1 and CDR2 (germline): MNHEY, SVGAGI. The CDR3 covers 16 residues. With 2 bases clipped from V and 9 bases from J, the junction kept 10 bases outside the gene matches. The CDR3 region has the DNA TGTGCCAGCAGTTACCTGGCTAGCGGGAGAGGGGGTGAGCAGTTCTTC. Translating it yields CASSYLASGRGGEQFF.

The chain uses TRBV7-9 and TRBJ1-4; D is perhaps TRBD1 (6 bases). CDR3 length: 14 amino acids. Trimming stripped 6 bases from V and 7 bases from J, with 15 bases between. Germline CDR1 and CDR2: SEHNR and FQNEAQ (reference sequence). This chain's CDR3 is CASSFGEGVEKLFF. The CDR3 DNA follows: TGTGCCAGCAGTTTTGGGGAGGGGGTTGAAAAACTGTTTTTT.

CDR3 region: CASSDLWTPEQFF. CDR3 nucleotides: TGTGCCAGCAGTGACCTATGGACACCTGAGCAGTTCTTC. The J gene is TRBJ2-1, the V gene TRBV6-1; weak D call: TRBD1 (5 bases). The germline V gene encodes CDR1 MNHNS and CDR2 SASEGT. Trimming took 3 bases from V and 9 from J, leaving 12 bases between them. The CDR3 totals 13 residues.

The chain recombines TRBV19 with TRBJ2-3; 9 bases map to TRBD2. V was pared by 1 base and J by 4 bases, with 6 bases of the junction left unmatched. Germline CDR1 is LNHDA and CDR2 is SQIVND (reference sequence). There are 16 residues in the CDR3. CDR3 bases: TGTGCCAGTAGTATAGTAAACCTAGCGGGGTCAGATACGCAGTATTTT. This translates into CASSIVNLAGSDTQYF.

J is TRBJ2-3 and V is TRBV6-5; no clear D gene. This CDR3 contains 16 residues. CDR1 and CDR2 (germline): MNHEY, SVGAGI. V was pared by 0 bases and J by 0 bases, with 10 bases between. As DNA, the CDR3 is TGTGCCAGCAGTTACTCAGAAGGGATAAGCACAGATACGCAGTATTTT. This codes for CASSYSEGISTDTQYF.

The J gene is TRBJ1-2, the V gene TRBV5-6; TRBD1 might be the D (6 bases). The V gene's germline CDR1 is SGHDT and CDR2 YYEEEE. V was cut by 2 bases and J by 5 bases, with 13 bases left in between. CDR3 size: 14 residues. CDR3 coding DNA: TGTGCCAGCAGCTTACAGGGCCCTAGGTATGGCTACACCTTC. It yields the protein CASSLQGPRYGYTF. The entire variable domain, with the rest obtained from reference TRBV5-6 and TRBJ1-2, is as follows: DAGVTQSPTHLIKTRGQQVTLRCSPKSGHDTVSWYQQALGQGPQFIFQYYEEEERQRGNFPDRFSGHQFPNYSSELNVNALLLGDSALYLCASSLQGPRYGYTFGSGTRLTVV.

V and J are TRBV10-2 and TRBJ2-7; 8 bases match TRBD2. The CDR3 extends over 16 amino acids. V lost 1 base and J lost 0; bases outside the gene matches: 5. The germline V gene has CDR1 WSHSY and CDR2 SAAADI. Here the CDR3 DNA reads TGCGCCAGCAGTGAGTGGTCCGGGACTAGCTCCTACGAGCAGTACTTC. Its protein is CASSEWSGTSSYEQYF.

The table lists this clone with a few counts. Other DNA sequences in the sample encode the same CDR3. The chain carries TRBV11-2 and TRBJ1-1; D is undetermined. The CDR3 is 13 amino acids. V lost 5 bases, J lost 0 bases, and 7 bases lay in between. The V gene's germline CDR1 is SGHAT and CDR2 FQNNGV. DNA of the CDR3: TGTGCCAGCAGCCTTCAGTTGAACACTGAAGCTTTCTTT. As protein: CASSLQLNTEAFF.

The chain links TRBV18 to TRBJ2-1; 9 bases line up with TRBD1. In germline, CDR1 is KGHSH, CDR2 LQKENI. V lost 5 bases and J lost 6; bases outside the gene matches: 5. The CDR3 is made up of 14 amino acids. The CDR3 nucleotides read TGTGCCAGCTCAGAAGGGACAGGGATCAATGAGCAGTTCTTC. Its translation: CASSEGTGINEQFF.

In regard to this clone: Other DNA sequences of this sample code for an identical CDR3. The rearrangement joins TRBV29-1 to TRBJ2-3, with D hard to call. CDR1 is SQVTM, CDR2 ANQGSEA, per germline. CDR3 length: 10 amino acids. With 7 bases removed from V and 2 bases from J, the gap between germline ends came to 4 bases. CDR3 sequence: CSAVTDTQYF. The DNA for the CDR3 is TGCAGCGCTGTCACAGATACGCAGTATTTT.

V is TRBV7-9 and J is TRBJ2-2, with D tentatively TRBD2 (5 bases). Germline loops: CDR1 SEHNR, CDR2 FQNEAQ (reference sequence). This CDR3 is built from 15 residues. V dropped 2 bases and J dropped 5 bases, with 12 bases sitting between them. The CDR3 sequence: CASSLTIGETGELFF. The CDR3 DNA is TGTGCCAGCAGCTTAACGATCGGGGAGACCGGGGAGCTGTTTTTT.

The chain couples TRBV14 to TRBJ2-1, with 13 bases identical to TRBD2. The CDR3 is 15 amino acids. The V segment lost 6 bases and the J segment 10 bases; nucleotides outside the gene matches: 9. CDR1 SGHDN and CDR2 FVKESK come from the germline V gene. The CDR3 here is CASSSTSGGAWEQFF. CDR3 sequence (DNA): TGTGCCAGCAGTTCTACTAGCGGGGGGGCCTGGGAGCAGTTCTTC.

V and J are TRBV6-1 and TRBJ1-1, with a tentative D call TRBD1 (6 bases). V was cut by 2 bases and J by 1 base, with 8 bases left in between. CDR1 and CDR2 from the germline V gene are MNHNS and SASEGT. CDR3 length equals 14 residues. The CDR3 DNA reads TGTGCCAGCAGTGAAAAACAGGGGAACACTGAAGCTTTCTTT. Its translation: CASSEKQGNTEAFF.

The chain is built from TRBV4-3 and TRBJ2-1, with D perhaps matching TRBD2 (5 bases). Germline loops: CDR1 LGHNA, CDR2 YSLEER. V was clipped by 5 bases and J by 0 bases, with 14 bases between them. The length of the CDR3 is 16 residues. In DNA form, the CDR3 reads TGCGCCAGCAGCTCAGACGGGGAGAGCTCCTACAATGAGCAGTTCTTC. Residues: CASSSDGESSYNEQFF.

The V and J genes are TRBV7-6 and TRBJ1-3; a possible D gene is TRBD1 (5 bases). This CDR3 has 14 amino acids. V gave up 5 bases and J gave up 4 bases, with 12 bases separating them. From germline, CDR1 is SGHVS and CDR2 FNYEAQ. CDR3 sequence: CASSPGTGGNTIYF. In nucleotides, the CDR3 is TGTGCCAGCAGCCCCGGGACTGGAGGAAACACCATATATTTT.

The chain combines TRBV7-9 with TRBJ1-2; maybe TRBD1 (6 bases). The CDR3 length is 16 residues. CDR1 and CDR2 (germline): SEHNR, FQNEAQ (reference sequence). Trimming shortened V by 7 bases and J by 7 bases, and 25 bases separated the two germline ends. DNA for the CDR3: TGTGCCAGCACAGAGGGAGGGGGTACTTGGAATAGTGGCTACACCTTC. Protein: CASTEGGGTWNSGYTF.

This clone came up once. The rearrangement joins TRBV7-9 to TRBJ1-1; perhaps TRBD1 as D (5 bases). V was cut by 4 bases and J by 5 bases, with 20 bases left in between. CDR1 is SEHNR and CDR2 is FQNEAQ in the germline V gene (reference sequence). This CDR3 comprises 16 residues. The DNA of the CDR3 is TGTGCCAGCAGCTCACCCCTCGGGGCAGCGGGTACTGAAGCTTTCTTT. Amino acid sequence: CASSSPLGAAGTEAFF.

This chain connects TRBV9 to TRBJ2-2, with D possibly matching TRBD1 (5 bases). The CDR3 loop spans 14 amino acids. Per the germline V gene, CDR1 is SGDLS and CDR2 is YYNGEE. V lost 2 bases to trimming and J lost 4 bases, with 9 bases between them. The CDR3 region is CASSVQGVTGELFF. The CDR3 coding sequence is TGTGCCAGCAGCGTCCAAGGGGTCACCGGGGAGCTGTTTTTT.

As to this clone: This sample includes further DNA sequences coding for the same CDR3. The chain couples TRBV7-9 to TRBJ2-7, with D perhaps given as TRBD1 or TRBD2 (5 bases each). The CDR3 consists of 12 residues. Germline CDR1 reads SEHNR; CDR2 reads FQNEAQ (reference sequence). The V and J ends lost 3 bases and 3 bases respectively, with 6 bases between them. In nucleotides, the CDR3 is TGTGCCAGCAGCTTGGGGGTCTACGAGCAGTACTTC. This gives the protein CASSLGVYEQYF.

The chain couples TRBV27 to TRBJ2-3; no firm D call. CDR1 and CDR2 (germline): MNHEY, SMNVEV (reference sequence). CDR3 length: 16 residues. Trimming cost V 5 bases and J 0 bases, with 15 bases left between them. CDR3 sequence (DNA): TGTGCCAGCAGTCCAATAGCAGTCTCTAGCACAGATACGCAGTATTTT. This encodes CASSPIAVSSTDTQYF.